Below are 20 T cell receptor beta chains sequenced from a single sample in a study of neurological immune-mediated disorders. TCRdb reanalysed the 5' RACE reads using MiXCR and keeps one entry per CDR3 protein. The table records over 25,000 distinct CDR3 sequences, 9.5% to 13% of them present only once. Source material: PBMCs. Source of these receptors: a woman aged 55-75 years in good health.

V usage is TRBV5-8 and J usage is TRBJ2-7; perhaps D is TRBD1 or TRBD2 (5 bases each). Germline V CDR1 and CDR2: SGHTS, YDEGEE. The CDR3 is 14 amino acids. Trimming left V 4 bases short and J 2 bases short, with 13 bases between. CDR3 region: CASSHGTDTYEQYF. The CDR3 region has the DNA TGTGCCAGCAGCCACGGGACGGACACCTACGAGCAGTACTTC.

This clonotype was counted at least ten times. The gene calls are TRBV7-8 and TRBJ2-5, with D perhaps TRBD1 (5 bases). Trimming took off 1 base at V and 5 bases at J, with 14 bases between the two ends. This CDR3 is built from 15 residues. The germline gives CDR1 SGHVS, CDR2 FQNEAQ. CDR3 in amino acids: CASSLGQGIKETQYF. The CDR3 region has the DNA TGTGCCAGCAGCTTAGGGCAGGGAATTAAGGAGACCCAGTACTTC. Complete variable domain (other parts from reference TRBV7-8 and TRBJ2-5): GAGVSQSPRYKVAKRGQDVALRCDPISGHVSLFWYQQALGQGPEFLTYFQNEAQLDKSGLPSDRFFAERPEGSVSTLKIQRTQQEDSAVYLCASSLGQGIKETQYFGPGTRLLVL.

This clonotype counts as medium-sized. This rearrangement joins TRBV4-3 to TRBJ1-2; possible D gene TRBD1, 5 bases. Germline-derived CDR1 and CDR2 are LGHNA and YSLEER. V was trimmed by 4 bases and J by 7 bases, leaving 16 bases between them. The CDR3 length is 14 residues. The CDR3 sequence: CASSPGEGRGGYTF. The CDR3 DNA reads as TGCGCCAGCAGCCCCGGTGAGGGAAGGGGTGGCTACACCTTC.

This clonotype is a singleton in its sample. CDR3 sequence (DNA): TGTGCCAGCAGTTACTCAAGGCGTGAGCAGTTCTTC. This gives the protein CASSYSRREQFF. The chain carries TRBV6-5 and TRBJ2-1, with D unresolved. Germline V gene sequence: CDR1 MNHEY, CDR2 SVGAGI. The CDR3 is 12 amino acids. Trimming left V 0 bases short and J 9 bases short, with 6 bases between.

The sample holds many counts of this clonotype. J is TRBJ2-1 and V is TRBV12-3 or TRBV12-4, with 10 bases matching TRBD2. The CDR3 length is 17 residues. Trimming took 11 bases from V and 2 from J; bases not matched to a gene: 15. CDR3 nucleotide sequence: TGTGCCGGCGAGAAGTTGACTAGCGGGTTAGCCTACAATGAGCAGTTCTTC. As protein: CAGEKLTSGLAYNEQFF.

This clonotype showed up many times. The rearrangement uses TRBV5-1 and TRBJ2-5; D call uncertain. The germline CDR1 and CDR2 sequences are SGHRS and YFSETQ. The CDR3 loop spans 15 amino acids. Trimming left V 2 bases short and J 4 bases short, with 15 bases between. In nucleotides, the CDR3 is TGCGCCAGCAGCTTCCGCTATGCAGTGTCAGAGACCCAGTACTTC. It translates to CASSFRYAVSETQYF.

Comments on this clonotype: One end of the junction is discordant with germline, which a read error may explain. This sequence joins TRBV7-8 and TRBJ2-7, with 9 bases lining up with TRBD1. CDR1 is SGHVS, CDR2 FQNEAQ, per germline. There are 18 residues in the CDR3. The chain's CDR3 is CANSSPGTFGTGTYEQYF. The DNA for the CDR3 is TGTGCCAACAGCTCGCCGGGAACCTTTGGGACAGGGACCTACGAGCAGTACTTC. The full variable domain, completed using reference TRBV7-8 and TRBJ2-7, is GAGVSQSPRYKVAKRGQDVALRCDPISGHVSLFWYQQALGQGPEFLTYFQNEAQLDKSGLPSDRFFAERPEGSVSTLKIQRTQQEDSAVYLCANSSPGTFGTGTYEQYFGPGTRLTVT.

This clonotype ranks as medium-sized (0.01 to 0.1%). The gene calls are TRBV2 and TRBJ2-7; TRBD2 is a possible D gene (6 bases). The CDR3 runs to 14 residues. V gave up 3 bases and J gave up 3 bases, with 12 bases separating them. Germline V gene data show CDR1 as SNHLY and CDR2 as FYNNEI. CDR3 DNA: TGTGCCAGCAGTGACCACGGGGGAGTCTACGAGCAGTACTTC. It is translated as CASSDHGGVYEQYF.

This clonotype was seen repeatedly, ten times or more. The chain uses TRBV5-1 and TRBJ2-7; 7 positions agree with TRBD1. The CDR3 is 14 amino acids. The V gene end was trimmed by 4 bases and the J gene end by 4 bases; junction bases not matched to a gene: 8. CDR1 SGHRS and CDR2 YFSETQ come from the germline V gene. CDR3 in amino acids: CASSPEGGFYEQYF. The CDR3 DNA follows: TGCGCCAGCAGCCCCGAAGGGGGCTTTTACGAGCAGTACTTC.

Of note for this clonotype: An end of the junction differs from the germline gene, which may be a read error. This chain links TRBV7-2 with TRBJ2-7, with D tentatively TRBD1 or TRBD2 (5 bases each). Germline V gives CDR1 SGHTA, CDR2 FQGNSA. There are 15 residues in the CDR3. The CDR3 region is CASSLEGVGSYKQYF. The DNA of the CDR3 is TGTGCCAGCAGCCTCGAAGGGGTAGGGAGCTACAAGCAGTACTTC. Using reference TRBV7-2 and TRBJ2-7 for the parts outside the CDR3, the full variable domain is GAGVSQSPSNKVTEKGKDVELRCDPISGHTALYWYRQSLGQGLEFLIYFQGNSAPDKSGLPSDRFSAERTGGSVSTLTIQRTQQEDSAVYLCASSLEGVGSYKQYFGPGTRLTVT.

This chain uses TRBV28 with TRBJ1-5; no definite D call. V lost 5 bases and J 9 bases, leaving 11 bases between the germline ends. This CDR3 spans 12 amino acids. CDR1 and CDR2 from the germline V gene are MDHEN and SYDVKM. The CDR3 spells CASSLGSGPQHF. Here the CDR3 DNA reads TGTGCCAGCAGTCTGGGGTCGGGGCCCCAGCATTTT.

There are many counts of this clonotype. The chain couples TRBV20-1 to TRBJ2-3, with 9 nucleotides matching TRBD2. This CDR3 contains 14 residues. The V and J ends lost 4 bases and 5 bases, in that order; junction bases with no gene match: 7. Germline V lookup: CDR1 DFQATT, CDR2 SNEGSKA (reference sequence). CDR3 in amino acids: CSANLAGAGDTQYF. In DNA form, the CDR3 reads TGCAGTGCTAACTTAGCGGGGGCTGGAGATACGCAGTATTTT.

This clonotype was seen repeatedly, ten times or more. The chain joins TRBV20-1 to TRBJ2-7; TRBD2 matches 11 bases. CDR1 and CDR2 (germline): DFQATT, SNEGSKA (reference sequence). The junction had 10 bases not matched to a gene; V was cut back by 5 bases and J by 4 bases. CDR3 length equals 15 residues. The CDR3 loop reads CSAEAIAGGNYEQYF. In nucleotides, the CDR3 is TGCAGTGCTGAGGCCATAGCGGGAGGGAATTACGAGCAGTACTTC.

In this sample, this clonotype turned up many times. The CDR3 sequence is CASSQDGQGYEQYF. The DNA of the CDR3 is TGCGCCAGCAGCCAAGATGGACAGGGGTACGAGCAGTACTTC. The chain carries TRBV4-3 and TRBJ2-7; TRBD1 aligns across 9 bases. The V segment lost 0 bases and the J segment 4 bases; nucleotides outside the gene matches: 1. This CDR3 region has 14 residues. Germline V CDR1 and CDR2: LGHNA, YSLEER.

At least ten counts were recorded for this clonotype. This chain uses TRBV3-1 with TRBJ1-5; TRBD1 might be the D (6 bases). Trimming pared 3 bases from V and 5 bases from J, leaving 11 bases between. The CDR3 spans 14 residues. Germline-derived CDR1 and CDR2 are LGHDT and YNNKEL (reference sequence). The CDR3: CASSHDGGYQPQHF. CDR3 in DNA: TGTGCCAGCAGCCACGACGGGGGCTATCAGCCCCAGCATTTT.

Ten or more counts support this clonotype. The genes are TRBV29-1 and TRBJ2-1; maybe TRBD2 (5 bases). Germline assignment: CDR1 SQVTM and CDR2 ANQGSEA. The CDR3 is 13 amino acids. The V and J ends lost 3 bases and 8 bases respectively, with 14 bases between them. The CDR3 protein is CSVDLGSEDEQFF. CDR3 sequence (DNA): TGCAGCGTTGATCTAGGGAGTGAGGATGAGCAGTTCTTC.

The table lists this clonotype with many counts. CDR3 residues: CSAKEGGNNEQFF. The CDR3 region has the DNA TGCAGTGCTAAGGAGGGGGGGAACAATGAGCAGTTCTTC. This chain joins TRBV20-1 and TRBJ2-1, with a weak D call TRBD2 (7 bases). V gave up 4 bases and J gave up 5 bases, with 12 bases separating them. The CDR3 totals 13 residues. Germline V gene sequence: CDR1 DFQATT, CDR2 SNEGSKA (reference sequence).

This clonotype was observed at least ten times. This chain connects TRBV29-1 to TRBJ1-2; 7 bases fit TRBD1. Per the germline V gene, CDR1 is SQVTM and CDR2 is ANQGSEA. This CDR3 has 12 residues. The J segment lost 2 bases and the V segment lost 5 bases, leaving 2 bases of the junction unmatched. Here the CDR3 DNA reads TGCAGCGTTAAGGACAGGAACTATGGCTACACCTTC. Translated: CSVKDRNYGYTF.

This clonotype was recorded at least ten times. V gene TRBV5-1 combines with J gene TRBJ1-1; D call uncertain. There are 14 residues in the CDR3. The V gene's germline CDR1 is SGHRS and CDR2 YFSETQ. V was clipped by 4 bases and J by 4 bases, with 14 bases between them. CDR3 bases: TGCGCCAGCAGCGAGGTCCCCTCCCTCACTGAAGCTTTCTTT. This gives the protein CASSEVPSLTEAFF.

The CDR3 spells CASSPTGVNRELFF. CDR3 sequence (DNA): TGCGCCAGCAGTCCGACAGGGGTGAACCGGGAGCTGTTTTTT. This rearrangement joins TRBV5-1 to TRBJ2-2; 8 bases line up with TRBD1. There are 14 residues in the CDR3. V lost 5 bases and J lost 9; bases outside the gene matches: 9. Germline assignment: CDR1 SGHRS and CDR2 YFSETQ. Based on the CDR3 plus reference TRBV5-1 and TRBJ2-2, the full variable domain is KAGVTQTPRYLIKTRGQQVTLSCSPISGHRSVSWYQQTPGQGLQFLFEYFSETQRNKGNFPGRFSGRQFSNSRSEMNVSTLELGDSALYLCASSPTGVNRELFFGEGSRLTVL.